One and the same sample provided the 20 T cell receptor beta chains below, sequenced in a study of blood T cell repertoires in COVID-19. The method was immunoSEQ multiplex PCR; TCRdb's version includes in-frame clones alone and lacks a portion of them. The sample consists of tens of thousands of clones, roughly 83% of them appearing once. The sequenced material came from peripheral blood. The source of these receptors is a human donor with acute or convalescent COVID-19. The donor label of this sample is uncertain.

This clone came up once. The chain carries TRBV11-1 and TRBJ2-1, with 11 nucleotides matching TRBD1. V lost 5 bases to trimming and J lost 7 bases; unmatched junction nucleotides: 7. Germline V gives CDR1 SGHAT, CDR2 FQDESV (reference sequence). There are 15 residues in the CDR3. The CDR3 reads CASSPGTGGRNEQFF. CDR3 sequence (DNA): TGTGCCAGCAGCCCGGGGACAGGGGGGAGGAATGAGCAGTTCTTC.

The V and J genes are TRBV9 and TRBJ2-1, with TRBD2 matching 8 bases. There are 15 residues in the CDR3. Looked up from germline, CDR1 is SGDLS and CDR2 is YYNGEE. The ends lost 4 bases at V and 1 base at J; junction bases unmatched: 4. For the CDR3, the DNA is TGTGCCAGCAGCTATACTAGCGGTTCCTACAATGAGCAGTTCTTC. Protein product: CASSYTSGSYNEQFF.

The chain has TRBV29-1 and TRBJ2-1, with 10 bases aligning to TRBD2. V shed 3 bases, J shed 4 bases, and the junction held 12 bases outside the gene matches. The germline CDR1 and CDR2 sequences are SQVTM and ANQGSEA. The CDR3 is made up of 17 amino acids. The CDR3 region is CSVESGGGPFLYNEQFF. The CDR3 nucleotides are TGCAGCGTTGAGAGCGGGGGGGGTCCTTTTTTGTACAATGAGCAGTTCTTC.

This clone turned up a few times. This rearrangement joins TRBV28 to TRBJ1-1, with 8 nucleotides matching TRBD1. Trimming removed 4 bases from V and 6 bases from J; junction bases left unmatched: 13. CDR1 and CDR2 (germline): MDHEN, SYDVKM. The CDR3 runs 16 residues. This CDR3 is CASSSTGQGVNAEAFF. In DNA, the CDR3 is TGTGCCAGCAGTTCGACTGGACAGGGTGTAAACGCTGAAGCTTTCTTT.

The CDR3 sequence is CASSPPAGRFQPQHF. For the CDR3, the DNA is TGTGCCAGCAGTCCCCCCGCAGGGCGGTTTCAGCCCCAGCATTTT. The chain uses TRBV28 and TRBJ1-5; D perhaps matches TRBD1 (5 bases). The CDR3 covers 15 residues. The ends were cut back, 5 bases at V and 6 bases at J, with 17 bases in the middle. The germline V gene has CDR1 MDHEN and CDR2 SYDVKM.

The chain links TRBV6-6 to TRBJ2-2, with D possibly matching TRBD2 (6 bases). The CDR3 extends over 15 amino acids. Trimming removed 8 bases from V and 5 bases from J, with 18 bases in between. Germline CDR1 MNHNY, CDR2 SVGAGI (reference sequence). The CDR3: CASGGTAQRTGELFF. CDR3 nucleotide sequence: TGTGCCAGCGGAGGGACGGCTCAACGGACCGGGGAGCTGTTTTTT.

This clone appeared once. The genes are TRBV24-1 and TRBJ2-7, with TRBD1 matching over 7 bases. Germline CDR1 is KGHDR and CDR2 is SFDVKD. The CDR3 spans 13 residues. V was pared by 2 bases and J by 3 bases, with 0 bases of the junction left unmatched. CDR3 nucleotide sequence: TGTGCCACCAGTGATTCAGGGGGCTACGAGCAGTACTTC. Translation gives CATSDSGGYEQYF.

The chain links TRBV30 to TRBJ1-1; a weak D match, TRBD1 (5 bases). Germline CDR1 GTSNPN, CDR2 SVGIG (reference sequence). V was trimmed by 4 bases and J by 3 bases, leaving 9 bases between them. The CDR3 sequence is 12 residues long. The CDR3 DNA is TGTGCCTGGAACAGACAGCACACTGAAGCTTTCTTT. This sequence encodes CAWNRQHTEAFF.

The chain carries TRBV7-2 and TRBJ1-5; no reliable D call. CDR3 length: 14 residues. The germline V gene encodes CDR1 SGHTA and CDR2 FQGNSA. V lost 2 bases, J lost 7 bases, and 12 bases lay in between. The CDR3 sequence: CASSLYAGKQPQHF. The CDR3 nucleotides read TGTGCCAGCAGCTTATACGCAGGAAAGCAGCCCCAGCATTTT. The full variable domain, completed using reference TRBV7-2 and TRBJ1-5, is GAGVSQSPSNKVTEKGKDVELRCDPISGHTALYWYRQSLGQGLEFLIYFQGNSAPDKSGLPSDRFSAERTGGSVSTLTIQRTQQEDSAVYLCASSLYAGKQPQHFGDGTRLSIL.

The chain carries TRBV6-5 and TRBJ2-7, with D perhaps matching TRBD1 (5 bases). Germline CDR1 MNHEY, CDR2 SVGAGI. CDR3 length equals 15 residues. Trimming shortened V by 5 bases and J by 2 bases, and 16 bases separated the two germline ends. The CDR3 here is CASSSPWTNPYEQYF. Written as DNA, the CDR3 is TGTGCCAGCAGTAGCCCCTGGACAAACCCCTACGAGCAGTACTTC.

The sample holds a few counts of this clone. This rearrangement joins TRBV2 to TRBJ1-2; D gene ambiguous. The CDR3 has 13 amino acids. CDR1 SNHLY and CDR2 FYNNEI come from the germline V gene. Trimming pared 7 bases from V and 2 bases from J, leaving 11 bases between. CDR3 region: CASIGQENYGYTF. The CDR3 bases are TGTGCCAGCATTGGGCAGGAAAACTATGGCTACACCTTC.

This clone was seen a single time. The J gene is TRBJ1-6, the V gene TRBV6-6; tentatively, D is TRBD1 (6 bases). CDR1 is MNHNY and CDR2 is SVGAGI in the germline V gene (reference sequence). Between the trimmed V and J ends, which lost 11 bases and 4 bases, there was a span of 12 bases. The CDR3 length is 13 residues. Here the CDR3 reads CAGQGHYNSPLHF. The CDR3, as DNA: TGTGCCGGGCAGGGACATTATAATTCACCCCTCCACTTT.

The chain employs TRBV5-1 and TRBJ2-2, with D unresolved. V lost 3 bases and J 1 base, leaving 4 bases between the germline ends. Germline V gene sequence: CDR1 SGHRS, CDR2 YFSETQ. This CDR3 region has 13 residues. CDR3 sequence (DNA): TGCGCCAGCAGCTCCAGGAACACCGGGGAGCTGTTTTTT. Translation gives CASSSRNTGELFF.

The chain carries TRBV9 and TRBJ2-3; D is unclear. Per germline, CDR1 SGDLS and CDR2 YYNGEE. The CDR3 length is 15 residues. V was clipped by 0 bases and J by 0 bases, with 8 bases between them. CDR3 coding DNA: TGTGCCAGCAGCGTAGACCCGGGTAGCACAGATACGCAGTATTTT. It codes for CASSVDPGSTDTQYF.

The V call is TRBV28, the J call TRBJ1-2, with a weak D call TRBD1 (5 bases). In germline, CDR1 is MDHEN, CDR2 SYDVKM. This CDR3 contains 12 residues. V dropped 7 bases and J dropped 8 bases, with 14 bases sitting between them. CDR3 sequence reads: CASIPAGGGYTF. The CDR3 DNA reads TGTGCCAGCATCCCTGCGGGGGGGGGCTACACCTTC.

The chain combines TRBV6-5 with TRBJ1-1, with 7 bases matching TRBD1. Trimming took 3 bases from V and 0 from J; bases not matched to a gene: 7. This CDR3 has 16 residues. Per the germline V gene, CDR1 is MNHEY and CDR2 is SVGAGI. DNA for the CDR3: TGTGCCAGCAGTTATACAGGGGCTCGAGTGAACACTGAAGCTTTCTTT. Its protein product is CASSYTGARVNTEAFF.

The V gene is TRBV5-1, the J gene TRBJ2-2, with TRBD1 identical over 8 bases. Germline V gene sequence: CDR1 SGHRS, CDR2 YFSETQ. The CDR3 totals 15 residues. The junction had 2 bases not matched to a gene; V was cut back by 2 bases and J by 2 bases. The CDR3 DNA reads TGCGCCAGCAGCTTAGGGACAGGCAACACCGGGGAGCTGTTTTTT. Protein: CASSLGTGNTGELFF. Full variable domain (rest looked up from reference TRBV5-1 and TRBJ2-2): KAGVTQTPRYLIKTRGQQVTLSCSPISGHRSVSWYQQTPGQGLQFLFEYFSETQRNKGNFPGRFSGRQFSNSRSEMNVSTLELGDSALYLCASSLGTGNTGELFFGEGSRLTVL.

This rearrangement joins TRBV4-3 to TRBJ2-1, with D maybe TRBD1 (6 bases). Trimming removed 0 bases at V and 5 bases at J, with 23 bases between. CDR3 length: 19 amino acids. Germline CDR1 is LGHNA and CDR2 is YSLEER. CDR3 nucleotide sequence: TGCGCCAGCAGCCAAGAATCCGGCTTTTCTGACAGGAGGAACAATGAGCAGTTCTTC. As protein: CASSQESGFSDRRNNEQFF.

This clone came up once. The chain links TRBV6-5 to TRBJ2-7; the D is unclear. Trimming left V 6 bases short and J 2 bases short, with 5 bases between. Germline V gene data show CDR1 as MNHEY and CDR2 as SVGAGI. This CDR3 comprises 11 residues. CDR3 nucleotide sequence: TGTGCCAGCAGCTATACCTACGAGCAGTACTTC. This gives the protein CASSYTYEQYF.

This clone was detected a few times. It is unclear where the CDR3 begins or ends on the DNA, so no DNA is shown, and the CDR3 is as TCRdb lists it. The J gene is TRBJ1-4, the V gene TRBV28; the table's D call, TRBD1, was not checked against the DNA. Germline CDR1 MDHEN, CDR2 SYDVKM. A total of 16 residues make up the CDR3, ends included. The CDR3: CASSLLRARADEKLFF.